This T cell receptor beta chain was profiled in a study of shared clonotypes between healthy human individuals. The overall study: Researchers assigned three CD4 naive, three CD4 memory, two CD8 naive and one CD8 memory plate to each donor.

Authors' methods: Filtering differed because ImmunoSEQ produced junction-only sequences that carried no quality scores. Sequencing was performed with immunoSEQ multiplex PCR; in TCRdb, only in-frame clones are kept and a portion is missing. For V, J and clone size, that table is used; D and trimming come from the DNA. This sample has 2 million to 2.5 million clones, with approximately 94% found just once. On this clone: Its antigen is not identified. Other DNA sequences in this sample translate to the same CDR3.

Study findings and constraints: Naive CD4 clonotypes were shared across a handful of donors at roughly 5%.

The CDR3 totals 11 residues. In germline, CDR1 is MNHEY, CDR2 SVGAGI. V was pared by 5 bases and J by 7 bases, with 9 bases between. What was sequenced was naive CD4+ T cells sorted from blood. Specified subset: CD45RA+ positively selected. The chain is built from TRBV6-5 and TRBJ2-7, with D tentatively TRBD2 (6 bases). The receptor was derived from a man younger than 35 in good health. CDR3 nucleotides: TGTGCCAGCAGTCTGGGGGGAGAGCAGTACTTC. The encoded protein is CASSLGGEQYF.